This TCR beta chain was sequenced for a study of T cell responses to AZD1222 COVID-19 vaccine. Study-level findings and limits: Distributed over spike, vaccine-associated CD4 TCRs predominated at 160-218 and 743-854. The number of AZD1222 recipients seropositive at baseline was only 5 to 7. In a largely white British group with more females than males, clonal diversity was possibly underestimated.

This clone has just one count. Its antigen is unknown. The germline gives CDR1 SQVTM, CDR2 ANQGSEA. The length of the CDR3 is 12 residues. The V gene lost 4 bases and the J gene lost 1 base, with 7 bases spanning the gap. Libraries were prepared by immunoSEQ multiplex PCR; TCRdb keeps only in-frame clonotypes and omits some of them. The sample records 70,000 to 90,000 clones, about 92% being singletons. V and J are TRBV29-1 and TRBJ1-1; possible D gene TRBD1, 6 bases. This TCR was sampled from an adult in good health. The material was peripheral blood, obtained on day 0 of AZD1222 vaccination. This CDR3 is CSVVQGNTEAFF. CDR3 coding DNA: TGCAGCGTTGTACAGGGGAACACTGAAGCTTTCTTT.